These 5 T cell receptor beta chains were all obtained from the same sample, sequenced in a study of cytomegalovirus exposure and HLA in healthy donors. TCRdb's table, derived via immunoSEQ multiplex PCR, lists solely in-frame clones and lacks some. The sample records over 200,000 clones, approximately 87% being singletons. Sequenced material: PBMCs. The receptors derive from a woman aged 18 to 35 in good health and CMV-seronegative.

The rearrangement links TRBV9 to TRBJ2-3; D may match TRBD1 or TRBD2 (5 bases each). The CDR3 has 15 amino acids. Germline CDR1 SGDLS, CDR2 YYNGEE. Deletions cut 0 bases from V and 0 bases from J, with 8 bases between. CDR3 region: CASSVEGSSTDTQYF. CDR3 in DNA: TGTGCCAGCAGCGTAGAGGGGAGCAGCACAGATACGCAGTATTTT. The whole variable domain, remainder taken from reference TRBV9 and TRBJ2-3, is DSGVTQTPKHLITATGQRVTLRCSPRSGDLSVYWYQQSLDQGLQFLIQYYNGEERAKGNILERFSAQQFPDLHSELNLSSLELGDSALYFCASSVEGSSTDTQYFGPGTRLTVL.

The CDR3 reads CAWAQGARQPQHF. The CDR3 DNA reads TGTGCCTGGGCACAGGGAGCTCGTCAGCCCCAGCATTTT. The chain recombines TRBV30 with TRBJ1-5, with D perhaps matching TRBD1 (6 bases). Trimming left V 5 bases short and J 6 bases short, with 14 bases between. The CDR3 totals 13 residues. Germline V gene lookup returns CDR1 GTSNPN and CDR2 SVGIG (reference sequence).

DNA of the CDR3: TGTGCCAGCAGCCCTTCGCAGTATTTT. Translating gives CASSPSQYF. The V gene is TRBV7-6, the J gene TRBJ2-3; D is unresolved. The V end lost 5 bases, the J end lost 10 bases, and 4 bases lay between the germline ends. Germline loops: CDR1 SGHVS, CDR2 FNYEAQ. There are 9 residues in the CDR3. The full variable domain, with the rest looked up from reference TRBV7-6 and TRBJ2-3, is GAGVSQSPRYKVTKRGQDVALRCDPISGHVSLYWYRQALGQGPEFLTYFNYEAQQDKSGLPNDRFSAERPEGSISTLTIQRTEQRDSAMYRCASSPSQYFGPGTRLTVL.

To note about this clone: Other DNA sequences of this sample code for an identical CDR3. The chain combines TRBV2 with TRBJ2-7, with TRBD1 matching over 11 bases. This CDR3 region has 14 residues. Germline lookup yields CDR1 SNHLY and CDR2 FYNNEI. Losses at the gene ends were 6 bases for V and 0 bases for J; bases not matched to a gene: 1. The CDR3 loop reads CASRGTGGSYEQYF. The CDR3 DNA sequence: TGTGCCAGCAGAGGGACAGGGGGCTCCTACGAGCAGTACTTC. Variable domain in full (rest from reference TRBV2 and TRBJ2-7): EPEVTQTPSHQVTQMGQEVILRCVPISNHLYFYWYRQILGQKVEFLVSFYNNEISEKSEIFDDQFSVERPDGSNFTLKIRSTKLEDSAMYFCASRGTGGSYEQYFGPGTRLTVT.

This chain connects TRBV19 to TRBJ2-7; D is undetermined. The CDR3 runs 15 residues. Germline-derived CDR1 and CDR2 are LNHDA and SQIVND (reference sequence). V lost 1 base, J lost 0 bases, and 10 bases lay in between. CDR3 in DNA: TGTGCCAGTAGTATAGGCGTTTCTAGCTCCTACGAGCAGTACTTC. This codes for CASSIGVSSSYEQYF.